One and the same sample provided the 20 T cell receptor beta chains below, sequenced in a study of shared clonotypes between healthy human individuals. Profiling relied on immunoSEQ multiplex PCR, and the TCRdb table lists in-frame clones only, not all of them. The profile shows about 610,000 clones, around 97% of them singletons. Sample: naive CD4+ T cells sorted from blood. Subset noted: CD45RA+ positively selected. These receptors were collected from a young woman in good health.

The gene calls are TRBV5-1 and TRBJ1-1; 9 nucleotides line up with TRBD1. Trimming took 0 bases from V and 0 from J; bases not matched to a gene: 3. The length of the CDR3 is 16 residues. The germline V gene has CDR1 SGHRS and CDR2 YFSETQ. CDR3 DNA sequence: TGCGCCAGCAGCTTGGGTGGGACAGGGATGAACACTGAAGCTTTCTTT. Encoded protein: CASSLGGTGMNTEAFF. Based on the CDR3 plus reference TRBV5-1 and TRBJ1-1, the full variable domain is KAGVTQTPRYLIKTRGQQVTLSCSPISGHRSVSWYQQTPGQGLQFLFEYFSETQRNKGNFPGRFSGRQFSNSRSEMNVSTLELGDSALYLCASSLGGTGMNTEAFFGQGTRLTVV.

This clone was observed a single time. The J gene is TRBJ2-1, the V gene TRBV5-4; 11 bases map to TRBD2. The CDR3 spans 12 residues. V was pared by 5 bases and J by 15 bases, with 7 bases of the junction left unmatched. Germline values: CDR1 SGHNT, CDR2 YYREEE (reference sequence). The CDR3 DNA reads as TGTGCCAGCAGACCGACTAGCGGGACTGTGTTCTTC. Its protein is CASRPTSGTVFF.

The chain is built from TRBV18 and TRBJ1-2, with TRBD1 as a possible D gene (5 bases). Between the trimmed V and J ends, which lost 2 bases and 0 bases, there was a span of 13 bases. This CDR3 contains 16 residues. Looked up from germline, CDR1 is KGHSH and CDR2 is LQKENI. Here the CDR3 reads CASSPGKQVPNYGYTF. The CDR3 region has the DNA TGTGCCAGCTCACCAGGGAAACAGGTCCCTAACTATGGCTACACCTTC.

The chain employs TRBV19 and TRBJ1-5; D remains unclear. V shed 6 bases and J shed 5 bases, with 17 bases lying between them. This CDR3 contains 15 residues. From germline, CDR1 is LNHDA and CDR2 SQIVND (reference sequence). The CDR3 DNA reads TGTGCCAGTAGGCGGACCGGGCCCCCCGATCAGCCCCAGCATTTT. It encodes CASRRTGPPDQPQHF.

The V gene is TRBV18, the J gene TRBJ1-2; the D gene is possibly TRBD1 (6 bases). CDR1 and CDR2 (germline): KGHSH, LQKENI. This CDR3 is 15 amino acids long. Trimming left V 3 bases short and J 9 bases short, with 20 bases between. The CDR3 DNA reads as TGTGCCAGCTCACCGCCACCCCGGGGGCCTTTGAGCTACACCTTC. Protein product: CASSPPPRGPLSYTF.

This chain connects TRBV5-1 to TRBJ2-3; 11 bases are a match to TRBD1. Germline V gives CDR1 SGHRS, CDR2 YFSETQ. After removal of 3 bases from V and 2 bases from J, the junction contained 5 bases not matched to a gene. This CDR3 has 16 amino acids. CDR3 bases: TGCGCCAGCAGCTCCCGGGACAGGGGGACCACAGATACGCAGTATTTT. Protein product: CASSSRDRGTTDTQYF.

The chain has TRBV6-1 and TRBJ2-1, with TRBD2 matching over 8 bases. This CDR3 region has 15 residues. With 1 base clipped from V and 7 bases from J, the junction kept 6 bases outside the gene matches. Germline values: CDR1 MNHNS, CDR2 SASEGT. In DNA, the CDR3 is TGTGCCAGCAGTGAAGGGACTAGCCGGTCTAATGAGCAGTTCTTC. Its protein is CASSEGTSRSNEQFF.

This chain joins TRBV6-1 and TRBJ1-5; 7 positions match TRBD1. The CDR3 contains 16 residues. The germline gives CDR1 MNHNS, CDR2 SASEGT. The J segment lost 0 bases and the V segment lost 3 bases, leaving 5 bases of the junction unmatched. CDR3 DNA sequence: TGTGCCAGCAGTGACAAATACAGGGGTAGCAATCAGCCCCAGCATTTT. This translates into CASSDKYRGSNQPQHF.

This clone was seen only once. This chain links TRBV28 with TRBJ1-5; 8 nucleotides agree with TRBD1. The germline V gene has CDR1 MDHEN and CDR2 SYDVKM. V lost 4 bases and J lost 6; bases outside the gene matches: 5. This CDR3 has 14 residues. CDR3 protein: CASSSGGFGQPQHF. CDR3 sequence (DNA): TGTGCCAGCAGTTCAGGGGGCTTTGGTCAGCCCCAGCATTTT.

The V gene is TRBV5-1, the J gene TRBJ2-2; 7 bases line up with TRBD1. The CDR3 contains 14 residues. V shed 3 bases, J shed 2 bases, and the junction held 1 base outside the gene matches. Germline V gene lookup returns CDR1 SGHRS and CDR2 YFSETQ. The CDR3 sequence: CASSWDSNTGELFF. The CDR3 region has the DNA TGCGCCAGCAGCTGGGACAGTAACACCGGGGAGCTGTTTTTT.

The chain joins TRBV28 to TRBJ1-1, with TRBD1 matching over 7 bases. This CDR3 comprises 15 residues. Germline CDR1 reads MDHEN; CDR2 reads SYDVKM. Unmatched junction bases numbered 10, after V lost 4 bases and J lost 5 bases. The CDR3 DNA reads as TGTGCCAGCAGTTCTCCCGAGGGGGCGAGTACTGAAGCTTTCTTT. This codes for CASSSPEGASTEAFF. Combining the CDR3 with reference TRBV28 and TRBJ1-1 gives the whole variable domain DVKVTQSSRYLVKRTGEKVFLECVQDMDHENMFWYRQDPGLGLRLIYFSYDVKMKEKGDIPEGYSVSREKKERFSLILESASTNQTSMYLCASSSPEGASTEAFFGQGTRLTVV.

The chain is built from TRBV11-2 and TRBJ2-1; weak D call: TRBD1 (5 bases). CDR3 length equals 14 residues. V was cut by 6 bases and J by 0 bases, with 9 bases left in between. Germline CDR1 and CDR2: SGHAT and FQNNGV. Here the CDR3 DNA reads TGTGCCAGCAGAAGTGACAGCTCCTACAATGAGCAGTTCTTC. The encoded protein is CASRSDSSYNEQFF.

The chain combines TRBV18 with TRBJ2-7; 11 bases are shared with TRBD1. In germline, CDR1 is KGHSH, CDR2 LQKENI. This CDR3 comprises 16 residues. After removal of 4 bases from V and 5 bases from J, the junction contained 10 bases not matched to a gene. The CDR3 is CASSLGTGGLVDEQYF. The CDR3 DNA reads as TGTGCCAGCTCACTTGGGACAGGGGGTTTAGTCGACGAGCAGTACTTC.

V and J are TRBV5-1 and TRBJ1-1, with a weak D call TRBD1 (6 bases). The CDR3 runs to 15 residues. V was trimmed by 6 bases and J by 1 base, leaving 16 bases between them. Germline-derived CDR1 and CDR2 are SGHRS and YFSETQ. CDR3 nucleotide sequence: TGCGCCAGCACTACCGGAGGGGGGGAGAACACTGAAGCTTTCTTT. The encoded protein is CASTTGGGENTEAFF.

The table lists this clone with a count of one. The rearrangement links TRBV7-2 to TRBJ2-5, with a weak D call TRBD2 (6 bases). The DNA matches TRBJ2-7 better at its end, which makes the J call doubtful. The CDR3 runs to 13 residues. Germline V CDR1 and CDR2: SGHTA, FQGNSA. The CDR3 reads CASSFWRDHEQYF. For the CDR3, the DNA is TGTGCCAGCAGCTTTTGGCGGGACCACGAGCAGTACTTC.

This clone has only one observation. V is TRBV7-9 and J is TRBJ1-1; TRBD1 matches at 7 bases. The V gene end was trimmed by 3 bases and the J gene end by 0 bases; junction bases not matched to a gene: 1. The CDR3 is 14 amino acids. The germline V gene has CDR1 SEHNR and CDR2 FQNEAQ (reference sequence). The CDR3 DNA sequence: TGTGCCAGCAGCTTGACAGGGATGAACACTGAAGCTTTCTTT. It translates to CASSLTGMNTEAFF.

This clone occurred once. For the CDR3, the DNA is TGTGCCAGCACGGCGGACCAAGAGACCCAGTACTTC. Its protein product is CASTADQETQYF. The chain employs TRBV2 and TRBJ2-5, with unresolved D. Germline V gives CDR1 SNHLY, CDR2 FYNNEI. CDR3 length: 12 amino acids. The V gene lost 7 bases and the J gene lost 0 bases, with 6 bases spanning the gap. The entire variable domain, with the rest obtained from reference TRBV2 and TRBJ2-5, is as follows: EPEVTQTPSHQVTQMGQEVILRCVPISNHLYFYWYRQILGQKVEFLVSFYNNEISEKSEIFDDQFSVERPDGSNFTLKIRSTKLEDSAMYFCASTADQETQYFGPGTRLLVL.

V gene TRBV13 combines with J gene TRBJ2-5, with TRBD2 matching over 8 bases. CDR1 PRHDT and CDR2 FYEKMQ come from the germline V gene (reference sequence). V lost 5 bases and J lost 3; bases outside the gene matches: 5. This CDR3 spans 14 amino acids. The CDR3, as DNA: TGTGCCAGCAGCCCCCGGGGGGGCGAAGAGACCCAGTACTTC. This gives the protein CASSPRGGEETQYF.

The gene calls are TRBV5-1 and TRBJ2-7; 14 bases map to TRBD2. Germline V gene data show CDR1 as SGHRS and CDR2 as YFSETQ. V trimming: 4 bases; J trimming: 5 bases; junction bases outside the gene matches: 8. The CDR3 consists of 16 residues. CDR3 sequence: CASSPGLAGARNEQYF. The CDR3 DNA follows: TGCGCCAGCAGCCCGGGACTAGCGGGAGCTCGGAACGAGCAGTACTTC.

The chain joins TRBV7-6 to TRBJ2-7; D tentatively reads TRBD1 or TRBD2 (5 bases each). Germline values: CDR1 SGHVS, CDR2 FNYEAQ. CDR3 length equals 15 residues. Deletions cut 3 bases from V and 1 base from J, with 13 bases between. CDR3 residues: CASSLAGTESYEQYF. Here the CDR3 DNA reads TGTGCCAGCAGCTTGGCCGGGACGGAATCCTACGAGCAGTACTTC.